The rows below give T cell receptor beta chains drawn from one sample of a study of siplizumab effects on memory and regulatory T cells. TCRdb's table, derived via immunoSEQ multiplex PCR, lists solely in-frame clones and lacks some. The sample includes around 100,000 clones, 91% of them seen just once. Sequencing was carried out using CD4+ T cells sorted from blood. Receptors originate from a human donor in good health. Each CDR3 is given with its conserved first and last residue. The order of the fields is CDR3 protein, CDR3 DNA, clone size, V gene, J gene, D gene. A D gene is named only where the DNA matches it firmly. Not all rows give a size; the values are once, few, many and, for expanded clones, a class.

cdr3_aa: CASSPSPTGGAYPQHF; cdr3_nt: TGTGCCAGCAGCCCAAGCCCCACAGGGGGCGCTTACCCCCAGCATTTT; clone_size: -; v_call: TRBV2; j_call: TRBJ1-5; d_call: TRBD1
cdr3_aa: CASSLAPENTEAFF; cdr3_nt: TGTGCCAGCAGCTTAGCCCCGGAGAACACTGAAGCTTTCTTT; clone_size: -; v_call: TRBV7-9; j_call: TRBJ1-1; d_call: -
cdr3_aa: CASSPGLGTDLSRHNEQFF; cdr3_nt: TGTGCCAGCTCACCAGGTCTGGGAACAGACCTGTCCCGACACAATGAGCAGTTCTTC; clone_size: -; v_call: TRBV18; j_call: TRBJ2-1; d_call: -
cdr3_aa: CASSLGGPGYTF; cdr3_nt: TGTGCCAGCAGCTTGGGGGGGCCTGGCTACACCTTC; clone_size: once; v_call: TRBV5-6; j_call: TRBJ1-2; d_call: -
cdr3_aa: CASSYVSDLGREAFF; cdr3_nt: TGTGCCAGCAGTTACGTCTCGGACCTAGGGAGGGAAGCTTTCTTT; clone_size: once; v_call: TRBV6-5; j_call: TRBJ1-1; d_call: -
cdr3_aa: CASKIQKEYGYTF; cdr3_nt: TGTGCCAGCAAAATACAGAAAGAATATGGCTACACCTTC; clone_size: -; v_call: TRBV6-6; j_call: TRBJ1-2; d_call: -
cdr3_aa: CSVSTVNSPLHF; cdr3_nt: TGCAGCGTTTCGACAGTCAATTCACCCCTCCACTTT; clone_size: -; v_call: TRBV29-1; j_call: TRBJ1-6; d_call: -
cdr3_aa: CASSRLEGASTDTQYF; cdr3_nt: TGTGCCAGCAGCCGTCTAGAGGGGGCAAGCACAGATACGCAGTATTTT; clone_size: once; v_call: TRBV7-9; j_call: TRBJ2-3; d_call: TRBD1
cdr3_aa: CASSPREGRGTGYTF; cdr3_nt: TGTGCCAGCAGCCCAAGGGAGGGCAGGGGCACTGGCTACACCTTC; clone_size: -; v_call: TRBV6-4; j_call: TRBJ1-2; d_call: -
cdr3_aa: CRGLRNTEAFF; cdr3_nt: TGCAGGGGACTTAGGAACACTGAAGCTTTCTTT; clone_size: -; v_call: TRBV20-1; j_call: TRBJ1-1; d_call: -
cdr3_aa: CASSPTDSYEQYF; cdr3_nt: TGTGCCAGCAGCCCGACAGACTCCTACGAGCAGTACTTC; clone_size: -; v_call: TRBV21-1; j_call: TRBJ2-7; d_call: -
cdr3_aa: CASRLVDGRRGEQFF; cdr3_nt: TGTGCCAGTAGACTTGTAGACGGTCGGCGGGGTGAGCAGTTCTTC; clone_size: -; v_call: TRBV19; j_call: TRBJ2-1; d_call: -
cdr3_aa: CASSLGTGNTEAFF; cdr3_nt: TGTGCCAGCAGTTTAGGGACAGGGAACACTGAAGCTTTCTTT; clone_size: -; v_call: TRBV27; j_call: TRBJ1-1; d_call: TRBD1
cdr3_aa: CASRPGQGYTEAFF; cdr3_nt: TGTGCCAGCAGGCCGGGACAGGGTTATACTGAAGCTTTCTTT; clone_size: -; v_call: TRBV6-4; j_call: TRBJ1-1; d_call: TRBD1
cdr3_aa: CASSIGQGAGAFF; cdr3_nt: TGTGCCAGTAGTATCGGCCAGGGGGCTGGGGCTTTCTTT; clone_size: -; v_call: TRBV19; j_call: TRBJ1-1; d_call: TRBD1
cdr3_aa: CASSPRGTEGEKLFF; cdr3_nt: TGCGCCAGCAGCCCTCGCGGGACAGAGGGTGAAAAACTGTTTTTT; clone_size: -; v_call: TRBV5-1; j_call: TRBJ1-4; d_call: TRBD1
cdr3_aa: CASSYRTGDTDTQYF; cdr3_nt: TGCGCCAGCAGCTACCGGACAGGTGACACAGATACGCAGTATTTT; clone_size: -; v_call: TRBV5-1; j_call: TRBJ2-3; d_call: TRBD1
cdr3_aa: CASSLSGAANEKLFF; cdr3_nt: TGCGCCAGCAGTCTTTCAGGGGCTGCTAATGAAAAACTGTTTTTT; clone_size: -; v_call: TRBV4-3; j_call: TRBJ1-4; d_call: -
cdr3_aa: CASSDPSQGGETQYF; cdr3_nt: TGTGCCAGCAGTGACCCCTCGCAGGGGGGGGAGACCCAGTACTTC; clone_size: -; v_call: TRBV25-1; j_call: TRBJ2-5; d_call: -
cdr3_aa: CASAGLAQETQYF; cdr3_nt: TGTGCCAGCGCGGGACTAGCTCAGGAGACCCAGTACTTC; clone_size: -; v_call: TRBV7-7; j_call: TRBJ2-5; d_call: TRBD2
cdr3_aa: CASSRDGGGGYTF; cdr3_nt: TGTGCCAGCAGCCGAGACGGAGGTGGTGGCTACACCTTC; clone_size: few; v_call: TRBV7-9; j_call: TRBJ1-2; d_call: -
cdr3_aa: CASSQDKTNTGELFF; cdr3_nt: TGCGCCAGCAGCCAAGATAAAACGAACACCGGGGAGCTGTTTTTT; clone_size: -; v_call: TRBV4-3; j_call: TRBJ2-2; d_call: -
cdr3_aa: CASSGEEISYEQYF; cdr3_nt: TGTGCCAGCAGTGGGGAGGAGATCTCCTACGAGCAGTACTTC; clone_size: once; v_call: TRBV2; j_call: TRBJ2-7; d_call: -
cdr3_aa: CASSRAGTHYEQYF; cdr3_nt: TGTGCCAGCAGTCGTGCCGGGACTCATTACGAGCAGTACTTC; clone_size: -; v_call: TRBV6-5; j_call: TRBJ2-7; d_call: -
cdr3_aa: CASSRTASVNEQYF; cdr3_nt: TGTGCCAGTAGTAGGACTGCCTCGGTGAACGAGCAGTACTTC; clone_size: -; v_call: TRBV19; j_call: TRBJ2-7; d_call: -
cdr3_aa: CASSARQGRGSYEQYF; cdr3_nt: TGTGCCAGCAGTGCGCGGCAGGGCAGAGGTTCCTACGAGCAGTACTTC; clone_size: -; v_call: TRBV2; j_call: TRBJ2-7; d_call: -
cdr3_aa: CASTTGTGIYEQYF; cdr3_nt: TGTGCCAGCACTACCGGGACAGGGATCTACGAGCAGTACTTC; clone_size: -; v_call: TRBV21-1; j_call: TRBJ2-7; d_call: -
cdr3_aa: CAISMGGKGNGYTF; cdr3_nt: TGTGCCATCTCAATGGGGGGAAAAGGGAATGGCTACACCTTC; clone_size: -; v_call: TRBV6-5; j_call: TRBJ1-2; d_call: -